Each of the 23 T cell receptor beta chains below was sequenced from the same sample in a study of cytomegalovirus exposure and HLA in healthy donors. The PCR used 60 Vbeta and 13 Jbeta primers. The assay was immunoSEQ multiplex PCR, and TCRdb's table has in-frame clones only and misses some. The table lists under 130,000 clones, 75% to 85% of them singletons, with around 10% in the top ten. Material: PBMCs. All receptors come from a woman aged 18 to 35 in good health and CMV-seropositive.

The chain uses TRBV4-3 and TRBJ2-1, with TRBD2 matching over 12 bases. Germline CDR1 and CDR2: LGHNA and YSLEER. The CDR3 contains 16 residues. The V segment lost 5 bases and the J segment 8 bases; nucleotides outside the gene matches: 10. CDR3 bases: TGCGCCAGCAGCTCTAGCGGGAGGGGGCGGGTTGATGAGCAGTTCTTC. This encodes CASSSSGRGRVDEQFF.

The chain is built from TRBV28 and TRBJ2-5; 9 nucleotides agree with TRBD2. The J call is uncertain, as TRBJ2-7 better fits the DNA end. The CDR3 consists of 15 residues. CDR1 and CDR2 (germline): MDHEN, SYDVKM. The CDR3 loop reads CASSHSGGYYYEQYF. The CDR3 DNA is TGTGCCAGCAGTCATAGCGGGGGATACTACTACGAGCAGTACTTC.

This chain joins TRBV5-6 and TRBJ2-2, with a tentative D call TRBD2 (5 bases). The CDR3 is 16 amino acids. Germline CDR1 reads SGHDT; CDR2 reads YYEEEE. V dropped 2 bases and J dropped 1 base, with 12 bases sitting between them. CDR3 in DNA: TGTGCCAGCAGCTTCGGGGTGAACATGAACACCGGGGAGCTGTTTTTT. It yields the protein CASSFGVNMNTGELFF.

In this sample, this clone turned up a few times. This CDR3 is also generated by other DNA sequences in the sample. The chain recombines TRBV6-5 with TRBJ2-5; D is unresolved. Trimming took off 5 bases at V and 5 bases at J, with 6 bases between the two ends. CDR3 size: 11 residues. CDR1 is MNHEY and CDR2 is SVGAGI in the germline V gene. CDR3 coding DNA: TGTGCCAGCAGTCCCGGGGAGACCCAGTACTTC. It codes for CASSPGETQYF.

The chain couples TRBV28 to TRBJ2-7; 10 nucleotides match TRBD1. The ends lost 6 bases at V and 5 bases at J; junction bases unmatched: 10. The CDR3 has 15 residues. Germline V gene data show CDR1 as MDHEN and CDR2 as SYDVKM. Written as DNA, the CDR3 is TGTGCCAGCAGCCAATTTGACAGGGGGCTTGACGAGCAGTACTTC. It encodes CASSQFDRGLDEQYF.

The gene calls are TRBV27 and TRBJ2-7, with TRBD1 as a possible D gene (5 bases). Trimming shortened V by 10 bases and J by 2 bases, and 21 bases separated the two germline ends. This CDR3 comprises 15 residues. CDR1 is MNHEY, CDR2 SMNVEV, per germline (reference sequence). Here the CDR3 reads CATALGPPLAYEQYF. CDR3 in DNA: TGTGCCACCGCCTTGGGGCCCCCATTAGCCTACGAGCAGTACTTC.

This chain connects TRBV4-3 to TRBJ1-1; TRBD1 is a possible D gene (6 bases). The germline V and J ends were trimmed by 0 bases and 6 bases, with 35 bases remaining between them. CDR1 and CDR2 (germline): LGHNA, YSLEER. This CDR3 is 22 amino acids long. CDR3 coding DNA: TGCGCCAGCAGCCAAGATCATCGCCCCGTTAAGGGGGAAAGCCGCCTGGGCTCTGAAGCTTTCTTT. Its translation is CASSQDHRPVKGESRLGSEAFF.

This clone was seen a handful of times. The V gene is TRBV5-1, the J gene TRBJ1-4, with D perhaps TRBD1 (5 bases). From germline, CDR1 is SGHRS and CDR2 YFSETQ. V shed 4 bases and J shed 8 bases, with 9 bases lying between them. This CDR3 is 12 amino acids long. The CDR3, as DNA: TGCGCCAGCAGCCTTCAGGGAGAAAAACTGTTTTTT. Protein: CASSLQGEKLFF.

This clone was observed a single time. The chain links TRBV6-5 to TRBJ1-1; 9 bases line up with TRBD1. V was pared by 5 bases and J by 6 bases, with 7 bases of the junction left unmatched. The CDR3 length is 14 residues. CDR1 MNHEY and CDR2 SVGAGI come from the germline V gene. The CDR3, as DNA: TGTGCCAGCAGTCAACAGGGGGCCGGCGCTGAAGCTTTCTTT. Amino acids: CASSQQGAGAEAFF.

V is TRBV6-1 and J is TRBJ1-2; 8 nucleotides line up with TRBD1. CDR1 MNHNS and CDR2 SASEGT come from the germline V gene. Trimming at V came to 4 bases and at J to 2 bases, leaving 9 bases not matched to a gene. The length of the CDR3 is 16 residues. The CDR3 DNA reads TGTGCCAGCAGTGTAGACTCCGGGACAGGAAACTATGGCTACACCTTC. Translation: CASSVDSGTGNYGYTF.

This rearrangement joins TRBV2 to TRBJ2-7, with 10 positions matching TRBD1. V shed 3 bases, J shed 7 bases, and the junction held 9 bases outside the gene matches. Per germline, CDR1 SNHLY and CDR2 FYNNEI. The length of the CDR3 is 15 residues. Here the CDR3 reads CASSESDRGPSEQYF. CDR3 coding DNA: TGTGCCAGCAGTGAGTCTGACAGGGGGCCGAGTGAGCAGTACTTC. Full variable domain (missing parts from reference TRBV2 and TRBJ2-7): EPEVTQTPSHQVTQMGQEVILRCVPISNHLYFYWYRQILGQKVEFLVSFYNNEISEKSEIFDDQFSVERPDGSNFTLKIRSTKLEDSAMYFCASSESDRGPSEQYFGPGTRLTVT.

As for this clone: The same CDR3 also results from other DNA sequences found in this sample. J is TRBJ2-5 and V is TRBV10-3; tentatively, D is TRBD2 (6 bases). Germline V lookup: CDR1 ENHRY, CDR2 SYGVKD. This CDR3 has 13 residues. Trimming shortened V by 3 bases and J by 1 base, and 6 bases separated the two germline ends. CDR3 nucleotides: TGTGCCATCAGTGACGGGAGCCAAGAGACCCAGTACTTC. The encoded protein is CAISDGSQETQYF.

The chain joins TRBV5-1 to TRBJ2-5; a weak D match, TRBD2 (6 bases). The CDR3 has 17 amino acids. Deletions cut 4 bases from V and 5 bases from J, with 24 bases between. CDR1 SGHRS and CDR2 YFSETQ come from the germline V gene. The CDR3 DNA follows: TGCGCCAGCAGCCTACGTTTAAGGACGACTAGTATGGAGACCCAGTACTTC. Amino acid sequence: CASSLRLRTTSMETQYF.

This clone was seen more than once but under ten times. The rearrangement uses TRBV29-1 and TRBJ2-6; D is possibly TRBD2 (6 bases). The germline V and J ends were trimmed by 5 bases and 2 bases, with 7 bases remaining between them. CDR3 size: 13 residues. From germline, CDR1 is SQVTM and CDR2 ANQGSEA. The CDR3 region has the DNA TGCAGCGTTTGGGGGGCTGGGGCCAACGTCCTGACTTTC. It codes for CSVWGAGANVLTF.

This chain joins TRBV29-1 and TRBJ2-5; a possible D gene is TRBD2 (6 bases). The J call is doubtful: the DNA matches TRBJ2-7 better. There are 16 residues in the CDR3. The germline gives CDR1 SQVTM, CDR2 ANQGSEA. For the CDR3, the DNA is TGCAGCGTTGAAATTCCGGGGGAGAGCTTTTCCTACGAGCAGTACTTC. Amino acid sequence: CSVEIPGESFSYEQYF.

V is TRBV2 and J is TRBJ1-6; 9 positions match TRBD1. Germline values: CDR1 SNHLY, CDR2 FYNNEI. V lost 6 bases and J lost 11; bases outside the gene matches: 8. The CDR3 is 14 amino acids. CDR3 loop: CASRGDREKPPLHF. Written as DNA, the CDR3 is TGTGCCAGCAGGGGGGACAGGGAAAAACCACCCCTCCACTTT. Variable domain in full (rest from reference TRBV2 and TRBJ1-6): EPEVTQTPSHQVTQMGQEVILRCVPISNHLYFYWYRQILGQKVEFLVSFYNNEISEKSEIFDDQFSVERPDGSNFTLKIRSTKLEDSAMYFCASRGDREKPPLHFGNGTRLTVT.

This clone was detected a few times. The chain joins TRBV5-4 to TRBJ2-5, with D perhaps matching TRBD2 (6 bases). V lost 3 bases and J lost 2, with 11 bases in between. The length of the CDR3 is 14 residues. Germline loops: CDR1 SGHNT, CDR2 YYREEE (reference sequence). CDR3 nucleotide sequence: TGTGCCAGCAGCTGGGGGGTAGCGCAAGAGACCCAGTACTTC. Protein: CASSWGVAQETQYF.

CDR3 in amino acids: CASSRGLSGATNEKLFF. The CDR3 nucleotides read TGTGCCAGCAGTCGGGGTTTGTCGGGCGCAACTAATGAAAAACTGTTTTTT. The gene calls are TRBV2 and TRBJ1-4; D is unresolved. Germline CDR1 SNHLY, CDR2 FYNNEI. V lost 5 bases and J lost 0, with 16 bases in between. CDR3 size: 17 residues.

The CDR3 reads CASSLRGRDRGRIYNEQFF. Written as DNA, the CDR3 is TGTGCCAGCAGCTTAAGGGGCCGGGACAGGGGGCGCATCTACAATGAGCAGTTCTTC. The genes are TRBV13 and TRBJ2-1; 12 bases are a match to TRBD1. Germline CDR1 and CDR2: PRHDT and FYEKMQ (reference sequence). V shed 2 bases and J 3 bases; nucleotides not matched to a gene: 11. This CDR3 has 19 residues.

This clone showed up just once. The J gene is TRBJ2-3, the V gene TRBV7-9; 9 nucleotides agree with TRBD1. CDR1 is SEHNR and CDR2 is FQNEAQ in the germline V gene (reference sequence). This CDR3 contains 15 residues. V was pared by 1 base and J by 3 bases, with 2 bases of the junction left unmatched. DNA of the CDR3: TGTGCCAGCAGCTTAGTGACAGGGGGAACAGATACGCAGTATTTT. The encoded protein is CASSLVTGGTDTQYF.

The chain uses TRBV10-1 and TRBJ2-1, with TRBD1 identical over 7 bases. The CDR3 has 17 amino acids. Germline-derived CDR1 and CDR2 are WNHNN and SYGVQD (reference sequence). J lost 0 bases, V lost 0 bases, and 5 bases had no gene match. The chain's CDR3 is CASSESDRENSYNEQFF. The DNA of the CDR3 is TGCGCCAGCAGTGAGTCCGACAGGGAAAACTCCTACAATGAGCAGTTCTTC.

As DNA, the CDR3 is TGTGCCAGCACGAGGGGGGGGGTCTATGGCTACACCTTC. This sequence encodes CASTRGGVYGYTF. The chain joins TRBV6-5 to TRBJ1-2; perhaps TRBD1 as D (6 bases). The CDR3 is 13 residues long. Trimming stripped 7 bases from V and 4 bases from J, with 13 bases between. Germline V gives CDR1 MNHEY, CDR2 SVGAGI.

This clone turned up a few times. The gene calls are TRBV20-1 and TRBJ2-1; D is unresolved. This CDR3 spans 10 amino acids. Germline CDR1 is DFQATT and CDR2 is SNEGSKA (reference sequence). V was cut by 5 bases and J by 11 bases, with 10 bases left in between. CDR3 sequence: CSALEEKQFF. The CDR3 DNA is TGCAGTGCTTTAGAAGAGAAGCAGTTCTTC.